This T cell receptor (beta chain) is from a study of Ad26.COV2.S vaccination and SARS-CoV-2 variants. Treatment: over 15 received Ad26.COV2.S at low or high dose, single or two shots; 5 received placebo; per-sample allocation not given. Specimen acquisition occurred on day 63 following the initial vaccine or placebo injection. The table came from immunoSEQ multiplex PCR; TCRdb's copy has only in-frame clones and leaves some out. The data contain about 440,000 clones, less than 95% of them singletons. The germline gives CDR1 MGHRA, CDR2 YSYEKL. This CDR3 comprises 16 residues. The V gene end was trimmed by 5 bases and the J gene end by 6 bases; junction bases not matched to a gene: 15.

This TCR was recovered from a person between 18 and 65 years old who received the Ad26.COV2.S COVID-19 vaccine or a placebo. The chain recombines TRBV4-1 with TRBJ2-7; 8 bases are a match to TRBD1. Material: peripheral blood, obtained in a trial of Ad26.COV2.S vaccine versus placebo. DNA of the CDR3: TGCGCCAGCAGCGGGTCGACGGGACAGGTCTTGTTCGAGCAGTACTTC. Translating it yields CASSGSTGQVLFEQYF.